The next 25 T cell receptor beta chains were all read from a single sample in a study of identical twins. Each CDR3 protein is one row after TCRdb ran MiXCR on the 5' RACE reads. The table has 450,000 or so distinct CDR3 sequences, around a sixth seen once; the top ten hold around 10%. The sample was naive T cells sorted from blood. The source is a man in his fifties or sixties in good health.

Ten or more counts support this clonotype. This CDR3 reads CASSYWTSGIYNEQFF. The CDR3 DNA sequence: TGTGCCAGCAGTTATTGGACTAGCGGGATATACAATGAGCAGTTCTTC. V is TRBV6-2 or TRBV6-3 and J is TRBJ2-1; TRBD2 agrees at 12 bases. The CDR3 has 16 amino acids. Germline loops: CDR1 MNHEY, CDR2 SVGEGT. The J segment lost 4 bases and the V segment lost 3 bases, leaving 4 bases of the junction unmatched.

This clonotype was counted between two and nine times. The rearrangement joins TRBV10-3 to TRBJ2-7, with D possibly being TRBD2 (6 bases). The V end lost 6 bases, the J end lost 5 bases, and 14 bases lay between the germline ends. The CDR3 extends over 13 amino acids. In germline, CDR1 is ENHRY, CDR2 SYGVKD. The CDR3 is CAISPTSFHEQYF. In DNA, the CDR3 is TGTGCCATCAGCCCAACTAGCTTCCACGAGCAGTACTTC.

The chain couples TRBV4-3 to TRBJ1-4; 10 positions match TRBD1. The CDR3 has 15 residues. Trimming at V came to 1 base and at J to 7 bases, leaving 3 bases not matched to a gene. Germline CDR1 and CDR2: LGHNA and YSLEER. The chain's CDR3 is CASSQATGGGEKLFF. The CDR3 DNA follows: TGCGCCAGCAGCCAAGCGACAGGGGGCGGTGAAAAACTGTTTTTT.

There are a few counts of this clonotype. V gene TRBV4-3 combines with J gene TRBJ2-3; 7 positions agree with TRBD1. Losses at the gene ends were 2 bases for V and 2 bases for J; bases not matched to a gene: 7. Germline CDR1 is LGHNA and CDR2 is YSLEER. The CDR3 is made up of 16 amino acids. DNA for the CDR3: TGCGCCAGCAGCCAATACGCAGGGGGAATCACAGATACGCAGTATTTT. The encoded protein is CASSQYAGGITDTQYF.

The V gene is TRBV10-3, the J gene TRBJ2-2; D is uncertain. Germline lookup yields CDR1 ENHRY and CDR2 SYGVKD. With 7 bases removed from V and 6 bases from J, the gap between germline ends came to 6 bases. The CDR3 totals 11 residues. The DNA of the CDR3 is TGTGCCATCACCCAGGCCGGGGAGCTGTTTTTT. This encodes CAITQAGELFF.

The chain is built from TRBV5-5 and TRBJ2-5; possibly TRBD1 for D (6 bases). This CDR3 has 18 amino acids. The germline CDR1 and CDR2 sequences are SGHKS and YYEKEE (reference sequence). The V end lost 1 base, the J end lost 1 base, and 20 bases lay between the germline ends. The CDR3 sequence: CASSLHRDNFFLQETQYF. CDR3 DNA sequence: TGTGCCAGCAGCTTGCACCGGGACAACTTTTTTCTCCAAGAGACCCAGTACTTC.

The chain is built from TRBV20-1 and TRBJ2-5; 7 bases are shared with TRBD2. The CDR3 length is 15 residues. Germline V gene lookup returns CDR1 DFQATT and CDR2 SNEGSKA (reference sequence). V lost 1 base and J lost 2; bases outside the gene matches: 7. In nucleotides, the CDR3 is TGCAGTGCTAGAGTTCCTAGCGGAATTCAAGAGACCCAGTACTTC. It specifies CSARVPSGIQETQYF.

The V call is TRBV12-3 or TRBV12-4, the J call TRBJ2-7; 7 bases match TRBD2. The CDR3 sequence is 14 residues long. V was pared by 6 bases and J by 6 bases, with 11 bases of the junction left unmatched. Here the CDR3 reads CASSRPGTKPEQYF. As DNA, the CDR3 is TGTGCCAGCAGCCGCCCCGGGACTAAACCCGAGCAGTACTTC.

This clonotype has just a few counts. The chain combines TRBV4-3 with TRBJ1-2; D is unclear. Looked up from germline, CDR1 is LGHNA and CDR2 is YSLEER. The V end was cut by 0 bases, the J end by 4 bases, with 18 bases between. The CDR3 extends over 17 amino acids. CDR3 nucleotide sequence: TGCGCCAGCAGCCAAGATGTCACCGGCGGAGGCTCCTATGGCTACACCTTC. This encodes CASSQDVTGGGSYGYTF.

The V call is TRBV24-1, the J call TRBJ2-3; 11 nucleotides align to TRBD2. Germline V gene data show CDR1 as KGHDR and CDR2 as SFDVKD. The CDR3 spans 19 residues. J was trimmed by 0 bases and V by 1 base; bases with no gene match: 8. The CDR3 nucleotides read TGTGCCACCAGTGATTTAACCTTAACTAGCGGGGGAAGCACAGATACGCAGTATTTT. This codes for CATSDLTLTSGGSTDTQYF.

The chain has TRBV5-1 and TRBJ2-7, with 9 nucleotides matching TRBD2. Germline V CDR1 and CDR2: SGHRS, YFSETQ. CDR3 length: 14 residues. The trim removed 4 bases at V and 3 bases at J, leaving 5 bases unmatched. The CDR3 region is CASSDGTSFYEQYF. The CDR3 coding sequence is TGCGCCAGCAGCGATGGGACTAGCTTCTACGAGCAGTACTTC.

The chain recombines TRBV20-1 with TRBJ2-1, with 9 nucleotides matching TRBD1. The ends lost 4 bases at V and 4 bases at J; junction bases unmatched: 11. This CDR3 comprises 16 residues. Germline loops: CDR1 DFQATT, CDR2 SNEGSKA (reference sequence). CDR3 DNA: TGCAGTGCTAAAGTCACAGGGGGCTCGGGATACAATGAGCAGTTCTTC. As protein: CSAKVTGGSGYNEQFF.

The V and J genes are TRBV20-1 and TRBJ2-2; D is possibly TRBD1 or TRBD2 (6 bases each). This CDR3 comprises 16 residues. The V gene lost 0 bases and the J gene lost 4 bases, with 15 bases spanning the gap. Germline CDR1 is DFQATT and CDR2 is SNEGSKA (reference sequence). Written as DNA, the CDR3 is TGCAGTGCTAGAGATCTGGGGGGCTTAAGCACCGGGGAGCTGTTTTTT. Protein: CSARDLGGLSTGELFF.

This clonotype was observed a few times. The chain joins TRBV4-3 to TRBJ1-2; D is uncertain. CDR1 is LGHNA and CDR2 is YSLEER in the germline V gene. This CDR3 is built from 15 residues. Deletions cut 0 bases from V and 0 bases from J, with 8 bases between. CDR3 protein: CASSQDPRPNYGYTF. CDR3 DNA: TGCGCCAGCAGCCAAGATCCCAGACCTAACTATGGCTACACCTTC.

This rearrangement joins TRBV27 to TRBJ1-3, with TRBD1 identical over 7 bases. Germline CDR1 is MNHEY and CDR2 is SMNVEV (reference sequence). The CDR3 has 15 residues. With V trimmed by 5 bases and J by 0 bases, 4 bases remained unmatched. Here the CDR3 DNA reads TGTGCCAGCAGTCGGGACAGCAGCTCTGGAAACACCATATATTTT. Translation: CASSRDSSSGNTIYF.

The table lists this clonotype with a few counts. J is TRBJ1-5 and V is TRBV12-3 or TRBV12-4; 9 bases match TRBD1. This CDR3 spans 15 amino acids. V lost 5 bases and J lost 4; bases outside the gene matches: 6. As DNA, the CDR3 is TGTGCCAGCAGTCCCTCGACAGGGGGGAATCAGCCCCAGCATTTT. Its protein product is CASSPSTGGNQPQHF.

This clonotype turned up a few times. The CDR3 loop reads CSARTDTVSPLHF. The CDR3 nucleotides read TGCAGTGCTAGAACTGACACGGTTTCACCCCTCCACTTT. V is TRBV20-1 and J is TRBJ1-6; D uncertain. Looked up from germline, CDR1 is DFQATT and CDR2 is SNEGSKA (reference sequence). Deletions cut 2 bases from V and 9 bases from J, with 11 bases between. The CDR3 spans 13 residues.

This clonotype has at least ten counts. V usage is TRBV15 and J usage is TRBJ2-5; tentative D call: TRBD2 (6 bases). The CDR3 runs to 13 residues. Trimming stripped 7 bases from V and 5 bases from J, with 14 bases between. The germline V gene encodes CDR1 LNHNV and CDR2 YYDKDF (reference sequence). The CDR3 region has the DNA TGTGCCACCACCGGGACTGCGAGGGAGACCCAGTACTTC. Translated, it gives CATTGTARETQYF.

As regards this clonotype: The CDR3 does not close with the conserved phenylalanine or tryptophan, likely indicating a read error. This sequence joins TRBV12-3 or TRBV12-4 and TRBJ2-1; TRBD1 matches 10 bases. Trimming at V came to 5 bases and at J to 9 bases, leaving 4 bases not matched to a gene. The CDR3 contains 13 residues. The CDR3 bases are TGTGCCAGCAGTAGAGGGACAGGGGTTGAGCAGTTCTAC. Protein sequence: CASSRGTGVEQFY.

The chain's CDR3 is CASKEVGGASVYEQYF. CDR3 bases: TGTGCCAGCAAAGAGGTAGGGGGCGCGTCAGTCTACGAGCAGTACTTC. The chain carries TRBV27 and TRBJ2-7; 7 bases match TRBD1. There are 16 residues in the CDR3. V was clipped by 7 bases and J by 3 bases; unmatched bases: 15. CDR1 is MNHEY, CDR2 SMNVEV, per germline (reference sequence).

The sample holds many counts of this clonotype. The V call is TRBV12-3 or TRBV12-4, the J call TRBJ2-3; TRBD1 is a possible D gene (6 bases). V lost 6 bases to trimming and J lost 0 bases, with 10 bases between them. The CDR3 runs to 14 residues. CDR3 sequence reads: CASRTDRSTDTQYF. The CDR3 DNA sequence: TGTGCCAGCAGAACGGACAGAAGCACAGATACGCAGTATTTT.

The rearrangement joins TRBV10-3 to TRBJ1-6; 8 positions match TRBD1. Germline CDR1 and CDR2: ENHRY and SYGVKD. The CDR3 runs 15 residues. V trimming: 5 bases; J trimming: 7 bases; junction bases outside the gene matches: 7. The CDR3 coding sequence is TGTGCCATCAGTTTTGACAGGGGAGGGAATTCACCCCTCCACTTT. This gives the protein CAISFDRGGNSPLHF.

This clonotype was recorded many times. V usage is TRBV4-3 and J usage is TRBJ2-7; 9 bases agree with TRBD1. Germline CDR1 is LGHNA and CDR2 is YSLEER. The CDR3 runs 15 residues. V lost 4 bases and J lost 2; bases outside the gene matches: 6. The CDR3 here is CASSLRQGGAYEQYF. The CDR3 DNA reads as TGCGCCAGCAGCCTGCGACAGGGGGGGGCCTACGAGCAGTACTTC.

The chain recombines TRBV29-1 with TRBJ1-1, with no clear D. The CDR3 spans 12 residues. V dropped 6 bases and J dropped 1 base, with 9 bases sitting between them. Germline lookup yields CDR1 SQVTM and CDR2 ANQGSEA. CDR3 DNA: TGCAGCGTGGCGGGCAAGAACACTGAAGCTTTCTTT. This gives the protein CSVAGKNTEAFF.

The rearrangement uses TRBV5-1 and TRBJ2-5, with D tentatively TRBD2 (6 bases). Trimming shortened V by 0 bases and J by 4 bases, and 16 bases separated the two germline ends. The CDR3 extends over 16 amino acids. CDR1 and CDR2 from the germline V gene are SGHRS and YFSETQ. CDR3: CASSLATNGRGETQYF. The CDR3 bases are TGCGCCAGCAGCTTGGCCACGAACGGGAGAGGAGAGACCCAGTACTTC. Full variable domain (remainder filled in from reference TRBV5-1 and TRBJ2-5): KAGVTQTPRYLIKTRGQQVTLSCSPISGHRSVSWYQQTPGQGLQFLFEYFSETQRNKGNFPGRFSGRQFSNSRSEMNVSTLELGDSALYLCASSLATNGRGETQYFGPGTRLLVL.